This T cell receptor (beta chain) was recorded in a study of cytomegalovirus exposure and HLA in healthy donors. Whole-study findings and limits: Across donors, most TCRs were seen rarely, yet some public ones were widespread. According to a subsequent analysis, TCR clusters identified in the first cohort showed a tendency to co-occur across the roughly 130 validation repertoires. Cytomegalovirus-associated TCR beta chains were listed, numbering some 170. Testing in vitro showed a few CMV-associated chains specific for CMV antigens.

With regard to this clone: Its antigen is not known.

The V gene end was trimmed by 2 bases and the J gene end by 6 bases; junction bases not matched to a gene: 6. CDR1 is MNHNS, CDR2 SASEGT, per germline. The CDR3 sequence is 15 residues long. Data came from immunoSEQ multiplex PCR; TCRdb stores just in-frame clones and leaves some out. The profile covers under 200,000 clones, with 85% to 90% appearing a single time and 4% to 5% taken by the ten largest. The clonotype comes from a man aged 18 to 30 in good health and CMV-seropositive. Material for sequencing was PBMCs. J is TRBJ1-1 and V is TRBV6-1; 10 bases align to TRBD1. This CDR3 is CASSERDRGQSEAFF. In DNA, the CDR3 is TGTGCCAGCAGTGAAAGGGACAGGGGACAGTCTGAAGCTTTCTTT.